What follows describes a single TCR beta chain. These data originate in a study of PD-L1 blockade in urothelial cancer. Only in-frame clones appear in the TCRdb table, and some are missing; sequencing was by immunoSEQ multiplex PCR. The sample has roughly 41,000 clones, under 90% seen once. Material: PBMCs, obtained around atezolizumab (anti-PD-L1) treatment. This clonotype was sampled from a man between 60 and 70 years old with urothelial cancer.

Here the CDR3 reads CASWGGQGRNEQYF. In DNA form, the CDR3 reads TGTGCCAGCTGGGGCGGGCAGGGGAGAAACGAGCAGTACTTC. The chain has TRBV2 and TRBJ2-7, with D perhaps matching TRBD1 (6 bases). V lost 8 bases, J lost 5 bases, and 19 bases lay in between. The germline gives CDR1 SNHLY, CDR2 FYNNEI. There are 14 residues in the CDR3.